Below, 29 T cell receptor beta chains from the same sample are listed, as sequenced in a study of response to subunit inactivated influenza vaccine. A single record per CDR3 protein comes from TCRdb applying MiXCR to the RT-PCR reads. Of hundreds of thousands of distinct CDR3 sequences in the sample, 14% were seen once. The material was PBMCs from blood, obtained approximately 15 days before vaccination. These receptors were collected from a middle-aged man who received an inactivated influenza vaccine.

This clonotype has more than one count but fewer than ten. The chain couples TRBV27 to TRBJ2-7; D gene unclear. This CDR3 spans 16 amino acids. The V gene lost 5 bases and the J gene lost 0 bases, with 17 bases spanning the gap. The germline CDR1 and CDR2 sequences are MNHEY and SMNVEV (reference sequence). CDR3 sequence reads: CASSRHTIDSSYEQYF. DNA of the CDR3: TGTGCCAGCAGTCGCCACACTATAGACTCCTCCTACGAGCAGTACTTC.

The genes are TRBV3-1 and TRBJ1-4; D not certain. This CDR3 region has 16 residues. V dropped 0 bases and J dropped 5 bases, with 13 bases sitting between them. Germline V lookup: CDR1 LGHDT, CDR2 YNNKEL (reference sequence). CDR3 amino acids: CASSQERTDQNEKLFF. CDR3 coding DNA: TGTGCCAGCAGCCAAGAGCGGACCGATCAAAATGAAAAACTGTTTTTT.

The CDR3 DNA reads TGCAGTGCTAGAGATTGGGGACTAGCGGGATCTTCCTACGAGCAGTACTTC. Amino acid sequence: CSARDWGLAGSSYEQYF. The J gene is TRBJ2-7, the V gene TRBV20-1, with 13 bases lining up with TRBD2. The CDR3 loop spans 17 amino acids. CDR1 is DFQATT and CDR2 is SNEGSKA in the germline V gene (reference sequence). V shed 0 bases, J shed 1 base, and the junction held 6 bases outside the gene matches.

The chain is built from TRBV7-8 and TRBJ2-7, with D possibly matching TRBD1 (6 bases). Looked up from germline, CDR1 is SGHVS and CDR2 is FQNEAQ. Deletions cut 0 bases from V and 3 bases from J, with 12 bases between. This CDR3 has 15 amino acids. The CDR3 DNA reads TGTGCCAGCAGCTTAGCGCTAGGGGGAAACTACGAGCAGTACTTC. This gives the protein CASSLALGGNYEQYF. Variable domain in full (rest from reference TRBV7-8 and TRBJ2-7): GAGVSQSPRYKVAKRGQDVALRCDPISGHVSLFWYQQALGQGPEFLTYFQNEAQLDKSGLPSDRFFAERPEGSVSTLKIQRTQQEDSAVYLCASSLALGGNYEQYFGPGTRLTVT.

This clonotype was recorded a few times. The V call is TRBV12-3 or TRBV12-4, the J call TRBJ2-7, with 12 nucleotides matching TRBD1. The J segment lost 4 bases and the V segment lost 6 bases, leaving 7 bases of the junction unmatched. The CDR3 extends over 15 amino acids. DNA of the CDR3: TGTGCCAGCAGCCGCCGGGACAGGGGGCGGTACGAGCAGTACTTC. This gives the protein CASSRRDRGRYEQYF.

This clonotype was detected many times. The chain joins TRBV24-1 to TRBJ2-5; D is possibly TRBD1 (6 bases). CDR1 and CDR2 from the germline V gene are KGHDR and SFDVKD. The CDR3 has 15 residues. The V gene lost 4 bases and the J gene lost 8 bases, with 19 bases spanning the gap. The CDR3 spells CATSEVTGTLSTQYF. In nucleotides, the CDR3 is TGTGCCACCAGTGAGGTAACAGGGACCCTCTCAACCCAGTACTTC.

J is TRBJ2-3 and V is TRBV4-1; D is undetermined. CDR3 length equals 14 residues. In germline, CDR1 is MGHRA, CDR2 YSYEKL. Trimming removed 0 bases at V and 2 bases at J, with 6 bases between. The CDR3 DNA follows: TGCGCCAGCAGCCAAGAGGGGAACACAGATACGCAGTATTTT. Its protein product is CASSQEGNTDTQYF.

This clonotype showed up just a few times. This rearrangement joins TRBV24-1 to TRBJ2-3; 9 nucleotides match TRBD1. The ends lost 4 bases at V and 9 bases at J; junction bases unmatched: 7. The CDR3 runs to 14 residues. CDR1 is KGHDR, CDR2 SFDVKD, per germline. The chain's CDR3 is CATSEGQGRETQYF. DNA for the CDR3: TGTGCCACCAGTGAGGGACAGGGTCGGGAGACGCAGTATTTT.

The CDR3 loop reads CASSLMGGAGYGYTF. The CDR3 DNA is TGTGCCAGCAGCTTAATGGGGGGCGCCGGCTATGGCTACACCTTC. The chain joins TRBV7-8 to TRBJ1-2; D might be TRBD1 (6 bases). This CDR3 has 15 amino acids. CDR1 is SGHVS, CDR2 FQNEAQ, per germline. Trimming left V 2 bases short and J 4 bases short, with 14 bases between.

This clonotype was detected a few times. This rearrangement joins TRBV6-5 to TRBJ1-5, with a tentative D call TRBD1 (5 bases). Germline lookup yields CDR1 MNHEY and CDR2 SVGAGI. The CDR3 is 14 residues long. Trimming pared 0 bases from V and 8 bases from J, leaving 11 bases between. The CDR3 region has the DNA TGTGCCAGCAGTTACTCTAGAACAGGAGAGCCCCAGCATTTT. Its protein is CASSYSRTGEPQHF.

The chain couples TRBV14 to TRBJ2-6; D perhaps matches TRBD2 (6 bases). The germline V and J ends were trimmed by 2 bases and 12 bases, with 11 bases remaining between them. Germline V CDR1 and CDR2: SGHDN, FVKESK. This CDR3 is built from 13 residues. The CDR3 protein is CASSQTLASVLTF. CDR3 DNA: TGTGCCAGCAGCCAAACACTAGCCTCCGTCCTGACTTTC.

This clonotype was observed at least ten times. This chain joins TRBV7-3 and TRBJ2-7; 14 bases match TRBD2. V was pared by 5 bases and J by 6 bases, with 9 bases of the junction left unmatched. CDR3 length: 16 residues. Germline lookup yields CDR1 SGHTA and CDR2 FQGTGA. The CDR3: CASSALGLAGVSEQYF. In nucleotides, the CDR3 is TGTGCCAGCAGCGCCTTGGGACTAGCGGGAGTTTCCGAGCAGTACTTC.

In its sample, this clonotype was seen a few times. The chain has TRBV20-1 and TRBJ1-2; tentatively, D is TRBD1 (6 bases). The germline V gene encodes CDR1 DFQATT and CDR2 SNEGSKA (reference sequence). Deletions cut 0 bases from V and 4 bases from J, with 12 bases between. This CDR3 contains 14 residues. CDR3 nucleotide sequence: TGCAGTGCTAGAGATGAAGGGGGTAGCTATGGCTACACCTTC. It is translated as CSARDEGGSYGYTF.

The chain is built from TRBV4-1 and TRBJ2-7; 7 bases align to TRBD1. The length of the CDR3 is 15 residues. V was pared by 0 bases and J by 4 bases, with 6 bases of the junction left unmatched. Germline V gene lookup returns CDR1 MGHRA and CDR2 YSYEKL. The CDR3 sequence: CASSQDGTDFYEQYF. In nucleotides, the CDR3 is TGCGCCAGCAGCCAAGACGGGACAGACTTTTACGAGCAGTACTTC.

This clonotype was seen a few times. The chain uses TRBV4-2 and TRBJ1-5; D not resolved. V dropped 0 bases and J dropped 5 bases, with 11 bases sitting between them. CDR1 and CDR2 from the germline V gene are LGHNA and YNFKEQ. The CDR3 sequence is 15 residues long. CDR3: CASSQDRAEHQPQHF. CDR3 coding DNA: TGTGCCAGCAGCCAAGATCGGGCGGAGCATCAGCCCCAGCATTTT.

This clonotype was seen a handful of times. V and J are TRBV7-9 and TRBJ2-5; tentative D call: TRBD2 (6 bases). The CDR3 sequence is 14 residues long. CDR1 is SEHNR and CDR2 is FQNEAQ in the germline V gene (reference sequence). V was pared by 2 bases and J by 1 base, with 8 bases between. CDR3 region: CASSLHGSQETQYF. CDR3 nucleotide sequence: TGTGCCAGCAGCTTACACGGGAGCCAAGAGACCCAGTACTTC.

This clonotype was counted only a few times. The J gene is TRBJ2-3, the V gene TRBV4-2; no clear D gene. Looked up from germline, CDR1 is LGHNA and CDR2 is YNFKEQ. This CDR3 contains 16 residues. V gave up 2 bases and J gave up 4 bases, with 16 bases separating them. CDR3 bases: TGTGCCAGCAGCCAACCCGGTCGCGGTCGAGCAGATACGCAGTATTTT. It yields the protein CASSQPGRGRADTQYF.

This clonotype was seen only a few times. The chain has TRBV29-1 and TRBJ1-1; TRBD1 aligns across 10 bases. The V segment lost 4 bases and the J segment 6 bases; nucleotides outside the gene matches: 5. Per the germline V gene, CDR1 is SQVTM and CDR2 is ANQGSEA. This CDR3 comprises 13 residues. Written as DNA, the CDR3 is TGCAGCGTTGTAGGGGGGACAGGGGCTGAAGCTTTCTTT. It encodes CSVVGGTGAEAFF. Full variable domain (missing parts from reference TRBV29-1 and TRBJ1-1): SAVISQKPSRDICQRGTSLTIQCQVDSQVTMMFWYRQQPGQSLTLIATANQGSEATYESGFVIDKFPISRPNLTFSTLTVSNMSPEDSSIYLCSVVGGTGAEAFFGQGTRLTVV.

The chain couples TRBV28 to TRBJ2-2; 8 bases are shared with TRBD2. The germline V gene has CDR1 MDHEN and CDR2 SYDVKM. CDR3 length: 13 amino acids. V dropped 6 bases and J dropped 7; count of bases not matched to a gene: 4. For the CDR3, the DNA is TGTGCCAGCAGAAAAAGCGGGGGCGGGGAGCTGTTTTTT. It is translated as CASRKSGGGELFF.

The J gene is TRBJ1-5, the V gene TRBV5-5; possible D gene TRBD1, 5 bases. Trimming took off 1 base at V and 0 bases at J, with 11 bases between the two ends. The CDR3 totals 16 residues. Germline lookup yields CDR1 SGHKS and CDR2 YYEKEE (reference sequence). The CDR3 DNA reads TGTGCCAGCAGCTTGCTCCCAGGACATAGCAATCAGCCCCAGCATTTT. It specifies CASSLLPGHSNQPQHF.

In this sample, this clonotype turned up a few times. The V and J genes are TRBV25-1 and TRBJ2-7, with 9 bases aligning to TRBD2. Germline loops: CDR1 MGHDK, CDR2 SYGVNS. Losses at the gene ends were 4 bases for V and 1 base for J; bases not matched to a gene: 2. The CDR3 has 14 residues. The CDR3 DNA reads TGTGCCAGCAGTGGACTAGCGGTATCCTACGAGCAGTACTTC. Its protein product is CASSGLAVSYEQYF.

In this sample, this clonotype turned up a few times. V gene TRBV5-1 combines with J gene TRBJ2-2; 9 bases are shared with TRBD1. V gave up 5 bases and J gave up 1 base; unmatched junction bases: 6. The CDR3 is made up of 16 amino acids. The germline CDR1 and CDR2 sequences are SGHRS and YFSETQ. CDR3 DNA: TGCGCCAGCAGGGAGCCGGGACAGGGGAACACCGGGGAGCTGTTTTTT. This codes for CASREPGQGNTGELFF.

This chain joins TRBV4-2 and TRBJ2-7, with D uncertain. This CDR3 is built from 15 residues. CDR1 and CDR2 (germline): LGHNA, YNFKEQ. Trimming took off 0 bases at V and 3 bases at J, with 12 bases between the two ends. This chain's CDR3 is CASSQDQAPYYEQYF. In DNA form, the CDR3 reads TGTGCCAGCAGCCAAGATCAAGCCCCATACTACGAGCAGTACTTC.

This clonotype came up a few times. The chain is built from TRBV10-3 and TRBJ2-1; 8 nucleotides line up with TRBD2. The V and J ends lost 6 bases and 10 bases, in that order; junction bases with no gene match: 14. Germline CDR1 ENHRY, CDR2 SYGVKD. The length of the CDR3 is 15 residues. The CDR3: CAISPFGQIAGEQFF. The CDR3 bases are TGTGCCATCAGCCCATTCGGCCAAATAGCGGGAGAGCAGTTCTTC.

V gene TRBV29-1 combines with J gene TRBJ1-4; D is undetermined. The germline V and J ends were trimmed by 7 bases and 2 bases, with 8 bases remaining between them. This CDR3 contains 12 residues. Germline V gene data show CDR1 as SQVTM and CDR2 as ANQGSEA. The CDR3 sequence: CSAGRTNEKLFF. DNA for the CDR3: TGCAGCGCTGGACGGACTAATGAAAAACTGTTTTTT.

The chain employs TRBV14 and TRBJ2-1; 10 bases agree with TRBD1. This CDR3 has 19 residues. CDR1 is SGHDN and CDR2 is FVKESK in the germline V gene. Losses at the gene ends were 10 bases for V and 0 bases for J; bases not matched to a gene: 18. Here the CDR3 DNA reads TGTGCCAACTCCGGGACAGGGGCCAAGGGGCTTAGCTCCTACAATGAGCAGTTCTTC. Translation gives CANSGTGAKGLSSYNEQFF.

This clonotype was counted a few times. The chain couples TRBV7-2 to TRBJ1-4; a weak D match, TRBD1 (5 bases). V lost 5 bases and J lost 8, with 18 bases in between. CDR3 length: 15 residues. Germline V gene lookup returns CDR1 SGHTA and CDR2 FQGNSA. The chain's CDR3 is CASSPTGGLGEKLFF. CDR3 nucleotide sequence: TGTGCCAGCAGCCCCACCGGGGGTTTAGGAGAAAAACTGTTTTTT.

This chain links TRBV7-2 with TRBJ1-4, with D perhaps TRBD1 (5 bases). V lost 0 bases to trimming and J lost 7 bases, with 9 bases between them. This CDR3 contains 14 residues. Germline CDR1 is SGHTA and CDR2 is FQGNSA. CDR3 nucleotides: TGTGCCAGCAGCTTAGCTGGGGCCTTTGAAAAACTGTTTTTT. This encodes CASSLAGAFEKLFF.

V gene TRBV5-1 combines with J gene TRBJ2-1; 11 nucleotides agree with TRBD2. This CDR3 contains 16 residues. With 5 bases clipped from V and 8 bases from J, the junction kept 12 bases outside the gene matches. The germline V gene encodes CDR1 SGHRS and CDR2 YFSETQ. The CDR3 DNA follows: TGCGCCAGCAGGAATTTAGCGGGGGGGCCTGGGGATGAGCAGTTCTTC. This sequence encodes CASRNLAGGPGDEQFF. The whole variable domain, filled in from reference TRBV5-1 and TRBJ2-1, reads KAGVTQTPRYLIKTRGQQVTLSCSPISGHRSVSWYQQTPGQGLQFLFEYFSETQRNKGNFPGRFSGRQFSNSRSEMNVSTLELGDSALYLCASRNLAGGPGDEQFFGPGTRLTVL.